This T cell receptor (beta chain) was sequenced during a study of CD8 T cells in ankylosing spondylitis. Researchers built TCR beta libraries using quantitative 5'-RACE with molecular barcodes. Each CDR3 protein gets one entry after TCRdb re-called the 5' RACE reads with MiXCR. The sample consists of around 23,000 distinct CDR3 sequences, less than 20% of them appearing once. Trimming removed 0 bases at V and 6 bases at J, with 12 bases between. The CDR3 sequence is 15 residues long. Germline lookup yields CDR1 LGHNA and CDR2 YSLEER. The chain combines TRBV4-3 with TRBJ2-1; D possibly corresponds to TRBD2 (6 bases). Sequenced input: blood. The source of this sequence is a male donor with ankylosing spondylitis or in good health (not recorded which). In DNA form, the CDR3 reads TGCGCCAGCAGCCAAGATCGGCTAGCGTCCAATGAGCAGTTCTTC. This gives the protein CASSQDRLASNEQFF.